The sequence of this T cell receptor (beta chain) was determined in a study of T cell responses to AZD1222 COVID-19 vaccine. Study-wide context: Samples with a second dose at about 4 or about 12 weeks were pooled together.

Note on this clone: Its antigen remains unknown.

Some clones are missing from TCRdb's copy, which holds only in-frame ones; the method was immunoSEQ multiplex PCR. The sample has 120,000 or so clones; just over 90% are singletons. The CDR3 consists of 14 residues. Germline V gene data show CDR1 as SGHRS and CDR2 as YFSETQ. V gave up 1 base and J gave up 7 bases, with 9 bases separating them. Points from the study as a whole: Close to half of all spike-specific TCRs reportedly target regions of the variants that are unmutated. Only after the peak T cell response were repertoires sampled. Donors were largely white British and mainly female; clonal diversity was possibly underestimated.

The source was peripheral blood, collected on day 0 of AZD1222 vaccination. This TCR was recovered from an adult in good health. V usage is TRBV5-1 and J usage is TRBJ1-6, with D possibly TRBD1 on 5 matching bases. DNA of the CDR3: TGCGCCAGCAGCTTGAAAGGGGACAATTCACCCCTCCACTTT. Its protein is CASSLKGDNSPLHF.